Sequencing of this TCR beta chain was carried out in a study of cytomegalovirus exposure and HLA in healthy donors. Across the whole study: Early on, a data release was issued that held roughly 80 million unique TCRs from HLA-typed donors. Notes on the study in general: Some TCR beta chains (roughly 160 of them) were listed as cytomegalovirus-associated.

As to this clone: Its cognate antigen is unknown.

A multiplex PCR was run with 60 Vbeta primers and 13 Jbeta primers. Assay: immunoSEQ multiplex PCR; the TCRdb copy retains only in-frame clones and omits some. The data hold approximately 75,000 clones, with around 81% observed a single time. Germline V gene data show CDR1 as SNHLY and CDR2 as FYNNEI. V was shortened by 7 bases and J by 0 bases, with 11 bases between the two germline ends. The CDR3 runs to 14 residues. Sequencing was performed on PBMCs. The chain carries TRBV2 and TRBJ2-3; tentative D call: TRBD2 (6 bases). The clonotype comes from a male donor in good health and CMV-seronegative. The CDR3 sequence is CASKAGSSTDTQYF. CDR3 coding DNA: TGTGCCAGCAAGGCGGGATCTAGCACAGATACGCAGTATTTT.